The 10 T cell receptor beta chains below come from one sample, sequenced in a study of human T cells and chemical hapten exposure (dated by TCRdb to about 2021). Libraries were constructed by RACE. The instrument given in TCRdb is NextSeq 500. In-frame beta chains were kept once TCRdb had trimmed the public reads at Q25 with fastp and called clones with MiXCR. CDR3 protein duplicates are merged, each entry listing the most common genes and DNA. This sample lists around 120,000 distinct CDR3 sequences; about 13% were detected once. The ten largest clones represent about 3% of the sample. The time point label for this specimen denotes: pre-sensitization, week 0. In the paper's terms, the treatment or condition label means: therapeutic diphenylcyclopropenone sensitization with weekly scalp DPC. The sequencing used whole blood, collected in connection with sensitization to the hapten diphenylcyclopropenone (DPC). These receptors originate from a woman aged 18-29 years with alopecia areata. Some clones in this sample may be carry-over from other donors' samples.

V usage is TRBV4-2 and J usage is TRBJ2-5; 10 bases fit TRBD2. This CDR3 spans 15 amino acids. CDR1 is LGHNA and CDR2 is YNFKEQ in the germline V gene. The V segment lost 1 base and the J segment 3 bases; nucleotides outside the gene matches: 2. CDR3 bases: TGTGCCAGCAGCCAAGTAGCGGGGGGCAAAGAGACCCAGTACTTC. Protein sequence: CASSQVAGGKETQYF.

The chain employs TRBV28 and TRBJ1-2; 7 bases fit TRBD1. There are 13 residues in the CDR3. CDR1 MDHEN and CDR2 SYDVKM come from the germline V gene. V shed 3 bases, J shed 7 bases, and the junction held 5 bases outside the gene matches. The CDR3 DNA reads as TGTGCCAGCAGTTTCCCCAGGGGGTTTGGCTACACCTTC. Its translation is CASSFPRGFGYTF.

This rearrangement joins TRBV3-1 to TRBJ1-3; tentatively, D is TRBD1 (5 bases). CDR1 LGHDT and CDR2 YNNKEL come from the germline V gene (reference sequence). This CDR3 comprises 16 residues. Trimming took 2 bases from V and 1 from J, leaving 12 bases between them. CDR3 coding DNA: TGTGCCAGCAGCCAAAGACAGTTCGGTTCTGGAAACACCATATATTTT. This translates into CASSQRQFGSGNTIYF.

The rearrangement uses TRBV5-1 and TRBJ2-2; TRBD1 matches 9 bases. The CDR3 loop spans 16 amino acids. V shed 3 bases and J 4 bases; nucleotides not matched to a gene: 7. Germline V gene sequence: CDR1 SGHRS, CDR2 YFSETQ. The CDR3, as DNA: TGCGCCAGCAGCTCTGGGACAGGGTTTACCACCGGGGAGCTGTTTTTT. As protein: CASSSGTGFTTGELFF.

This clonotype occurred a few times. The J gene is TRBJ1-5, the V gene TRBV9, with unresolved D. The CDR3 has 15 amino acids. From germline, CDR1 is SGDLS and CDR2 YYNGEE. V was cut by 0 bases and J by 5 bases, with 12 bases left in between. CDR3 nucleotides: TGTGCCAGCAGCGTAGGAGGAGGGAGAGATCAGCCCCAGCATTTT. Its protein is CASSVGGGRDQPQHF.

In this sample, this clonotype turned up a few times. This chain links TRBV6-2 or TRBV6-3 with TRBJ2-6; unclear D gene. The CDR3 is made up of 15 amino acids. Germline lookup yields CDR1 MNHEY and CDR2 SVGEGT. The V and J ends lost 10 bases and 0 bases respectively, with 13 bases between them. The CDR3 loop is CATMAHYSGANVLTF. The CDR3 DNA is TGTGCCACCATGGCCCATTACTCTGGGGCCAACGTCCTGACTTTC.

There are many counts of this clonotype. This chain joins TRBV20-1 and TRBJ1-5; D unclear. V lost 0 bases and J 2 bases, leaving 11 bases between the germline ends. The germline CDR1 and CDR2 sequences are DFQATT and SNEGSKA (reference sequence). The CDR3 has 15 amino acids. The CDR3 region has the DNA TGCAGTGCTAGAGATGAGGGATGGGGCAATCAGCCCCAGCATTTT. Translating it yields CSARDEGWGNQPQHF.

This chain links TRBV4-1 with TRBJ2-1, with D possibly being TRBD1 or TRBD2 (5 bases each). The V and J ends lost 2 bases and 7 bases respectively, with 12 bases between them. CDR1 is MGHRA and CDR2 is YSYEKL in the germline V gene. The CDR3 sequence is 14 residues long. Here the CDR3 DNA reads TGCGCCAGCAGCCAAATGTGGGGGTCAAATGAGCAGTTCTTC. Translating gives CASSQMWGSNEQFF.

There are a few counts of this clonotype. The chain is built from TRBV18 and TRBJ2-6; D gene uncertain. The CDR3 length is 16 residues. V lost 3 bases and J lost 0, with 9 bases in between. Germline V gene lookup returns CDR1 KGHSH and CDR2 LQKENI. CDR3 in amino acids: CASSPTQFSGANVLTF. In DNA, the CDR3 is TGTGCCAGCTCACCGACGCAGTTCTCTGGGGCCAACGTCCTGACTTTC.

The chain employs TRBV28 and TRBJ1-5; D is ambiguous. The CDR3 sequence is 19 residues long. The germline CDR1 and CDR2 sequences are MDHEN and SYDVKM. The V gene lost 5 bases and the J gene lost 0 bases, with 23 bases spanning the gap. The CDR3 DNA reads TGTGCCAGCAGTCGTGATTTCATGGAGGCGGAAGATAGCAATCAGCCCCAGCATTTT. It yields the protein CASSRDFMEAEDSNQPQHF.